This T cell receptor beta chain was recovered during a study of blood T cell repertoires in COVID-19. Study overall: Cohort 3 donors counted as recovered after two negative PCRs, clearance, or resolved symptoms.

The CDR3 totals 12 residues. V shed 5 bases, J shed 7 bases, and the junction held 1 base outside the gene matches. Germline V gene data show CDR1 as LNHDA and CDR2 as SQIVND (reference sequence). Method: immunoSEQ multiplex PCR; TCRdb's copy keeps in-frame clones and lacks some. The sample yields about 210,000 clones, about nine tenths seen once. Study members were between about 18 and 89 years old and lived in approximately 25 US regions. Donors were grouped by their self-reported clinical history. In its sample, this clone was seen many times. The sequence came from a man aged 30-40 years in a cohort exposed to, infected with or recovered from COVID-19 (not recorded which). The genes are TRBV19 and TRBJ2-2, with 7 bases matching TRBD1. Sequencing was performed on PBMCs or T cells enriched from blood (not recorded which). The CDR3 protein is CASSRQGGELFF. For the CDR3, the DNA is TGTGCCAGTAGTCGACAGGGCGGGGAGCTGTTTTTT.